Each of the 24 T cell receptor beta chains below was sequenced from the same sample in a study of CD4 T cells in relation to SARS-CoV-2 and coronaviruses. CD4+ T cells from unexposed donors were obtained before the COVID-19 pandemic (2011-2018). Isolation of CD4+ T cells took place after approximately 11 days in culture. Antigen specificity for these receptors is unknown. The data were produced by immunoSEQ multiplex PCR, yet TCRdb's version contains in-frame clones alone and is incomplete. In the table there are around 20,000 clones, around 80% of which are singletons. Sequenced: CD4+ T cells from PBMCs, cultured in vitro. The receptor set was obtained from a human donor in good health.

The rearrangement uses TRBV5-1 and TRBJ2-5; D uncertain. This CDR3 has 11 residues. The germline V gene has CDR1 SGHRS and CDR2 YFSETQ. With 4 bases removed from V and 11 bases from J, the gap between germline ends came to 12 bases. CDR3: CASSAESTQYF. As DNA, the CDR3 is TGCGCCAGCAGCGCGGAATCGACACAGTACTTC.

The chain is built from TRBV7-9 and TRBJ1-1; D not certain. Germline V gene lookup returns CDR1 SEHNR and CDR2 FQNEAQ (reference sequence). The V end was cut by 2 bases, the J end by 3 bases, with 13 bases between. CDR3 length: 15 residues. The chain's CDR3 is CASSLSAPGHTEAFF. CDR3 bases: TGTGCCAGCAGCTTATCCGCCCCCGGGCACACTGAAGCTTTCTTT.

This clone was detected only once. The chain links TRBV29-1 to TRBJ1-2; the D gene is possibly TRBD1 (5 bases). Trimming left V 4 bases short and J 8 bases short, with 11 bases between. This CDR3 region has 11 residues. Germline loops: CDR1 SQVTM, CDR2 ANQGSEA. CDR3 in amino acids: CSVVGVRGYTF. The CDR3 DNA sequence: TGCAGCGTTGTAGGGGTGCGCGGCTACACCTTC.

The CDR3 region is CASSLDRKGGYTF. The CDR3 DNA reads as TGTGCCAGCAGTTTAGACCGAAAGGGGGGCTACACCTTC. The V call is TRBV12-3 or TRBV12-4, the J call TRBJ1-2; D possibly corresponds to TRBD1 (5 bases). This CDR3 is built from 13 residues. The V end was cut by 1 base, the J end by 8 bases, with 11 bases between.

The V gene is TRBV14, the J gene TRBJ1-1; no clear D gene. The CDR3 spans 13 residues. Germline CDR1 is SGHDN and CDR2 is FVKESK. Trimming removed 4 bases at V and 0 bases at J, with 6 bases between. The CDR3, as DNA: TGTGCCAGCAGCCGGAATATGAACACTGAAGCTTTCTTT. The encoded protein is CASSRNMNTEAFF.

The CDR3 sequence: CASSLEDREETQYF. The CDR3 DNA reads TGTGCCAGCAGCTTGGAGGACAGGGAAGAGACCCAGTACTTC. V usage is TRBV5-5 and J usage is TRBJ2-5, with TRBD1 identical over 8 bases. The CDR3 has 14 amino acids. The ends lost 0 bases at V and 3 bases at J; junction bases unmatched: 1. CDR1 is SGHKS, CDR2 YYEKEE, per germline (reference sequence).

CDR3: CASSLGTTGTYGYTF. In DNA form, the CDR3 reads TGTGCCAGCAGCTTGGGAACGACAGGGACCTATGGCTACACCTTC. The V and J genes are TRBV5-5 and TRBJ1-2, with TRBD1 matching over 7 bases. Germline V CDR1 and CDR2: SGHKS, YYEKEE (reference sequence). The CDR3 consists of 15 residues. V gave up 0 bases and J gave up 4 bases; unmatched junction bases: 6.

V usage is TRBV30 and J usage is TRBJ2-3; 10 nucleotides align to TRBD2. This CDR3 is built from 14 residues. Germline lookup yields CDR1 GTSNPN and CDR2 SVGIG (reference sequence). The junction had 6 bases not matched to a gene; V was cut back by 5 bases and J by 4 bases. CDR3 bases: TGTGCCTGGGACGCAGGGACTAGCGCAGATACGCAGTATTTT. Amino acids: CAWDAGTSADTQYF.

The genes are TRBV10-3 and TRBJ2-5, with unresolved D. The CDR3 is 13 residues long. Germline assignment: CDR1 ENHRY and CDR2 SYGVKD. V was shortened by 5 bases and J by 3 bases, with 10 bases between the two germline ends. The CDR3 loop reads CAISLLRKETQYF. CDR3 coding DNA: TGTGCCATCAGTCTCCTGCGTAAAGAGACCCAGTACTTC.

This clone was observed a few times. This rearrangement joins TRBV28 to TRBJ1-2; possibly TRBD1 for D (5 bases). Germline lookup yields CDR1 MDHEN and CDR2 SYDVKM. The length of the CDR3 is 16 residues. V was trimmed by 5 bases and J by 6 bases, leaving 22 bases between them. CDR3 residues: CASSAHSAGRNNGYTF. The CDR3 coding sequence is TGTGCCAGCAGTGCACACTCCGCGGGACGGAATAATGGCTACACCTTC.

In this sample, this clone turned up a few times. The identical CDR3 is also encoded by other nucleotide sequences in the sample. CDR3 sequence: CASGLDRDRGTGELFF. DNA for the CDR3: TGTGCTAGTGGTTTGGACCGGGACAGGGGCACCGGGGAGCTGTTTTTT. This chain joins TRBV12-5 and TRBJ2-2; 10 positions match TRBD1. J lost 4 bases, V lost 1 base, and 3 bases had no gene match. This CDR3 comprises 16 residues. CDR1 is LGHNT and CDR2 is FRNRAP in the germline V gene. Looking up the rest from reference TRBV12-5 and TRBJ2-2 gives the full variable domain: DARVTQTPRHKVTEMGQEVTMRCQPILGHNTVFWYRQTMMQGLELLAYFRNRAPLDDSGMPKDRFSAEMPDATLATLKIQPSEPRDSAVYFCASGLDRDRGTGELFFGEGSRLTVL.

V usage is TRBV6-5 and J usage is TRBJ1-1; maybe TRBD1 (6 bases). The CDR3 totals 14 residues. V was shortened by 6 bases and J by 1 base, with 12 bases between the two germline ends. Germline V gene data show CDR1 as MNHEY and CDR2 as SVGAGI. The CDR3 DNA sequence: TGTGCCAGCAGCGCCTCAGGGGAGAACACTGAAGCTTTCTTT. This encodes CASSASGENTEAFF.

V gene TRBV10-1 combines with J gene TRBJ2-1; 8 bases map to TRBD2. Germline V CDR1 and CDR2: WNHNN, SYGVQD (reference sequence). The length of the CDR3 is 13 residues. The J segment lost 9 bases and the V segment lost 5 bases, leaving 6 bases of the junction unmatched. This CDR3 is CASSWTSRSEQFF. CDR3 nucleotide sequence: TGCGCCAGCAGTTGGACTAGCAGGTCTGAGCAGTTCTTC.

This chain links TRBV28 with TRBJ1-4, with D unclear. CDR3 length equals 15 residues. V was clipped by 5 bases and J by 0 bases, with 10 bases between them. CDR1 and CDR2 (germline): MDHEN, SYDVKM. The CDR3 protein is CASSSTAATNEKLFF. CDR3 in DNA: TGTGCCAGCAGTAGCACTGCTGCAACTAATGAAAAACTGTTTTTT. The full variable domain, in which reference TRBV28 and TRBJ1-4 provide the parts outside the CDR3, is DVKVTQSSRYLVKRTGEKVFLECVQDMDHENMFWYRQDPGLGLRLIYFSYDVKMKEKGDIPEGYSVSREKKERFSLILESASTNQTSMYLCASSSTAATNEKLFFGSGTQLSVL.

This sequence joins TRBV5-4 and TRBJ1-2, with D possibly being TRBD1 (6 bases). V gave up 4 bases and J gave up 7 bases, with 17 bases separating them. The germline V gene has CDR1 SGHNT and CDR2 YYREEE (reference sequence). This CDR3 contains 14 residues. The CDR3 reads CASSELKQGLGYTF. The CDR3 bases are TGTGCCAGCAGCGAACTTAAACAGGGTCTTGGCTACACCTTC.

The rearrangement uses TRBV15 and TRBJ2-7; 8 nucleotides agree with TRBD1. J was trimmed by 5 bases and V by 0 bases; bases with no gene match: 6. CDR1 and CDR2 (germline): LNHNV, YYDKDF (reference sequence). This CDR3 contains 15 residues. CDR3 loop: CATSRDRTGLNEQYF. The DNA for the CDR3 is TGTGCCACCAGCAGAGATAGGACAGGGCTAAACGAGCAGTACTTC. Looking up the rest from reference TRBV15 and TRBJ2-7 gives the full variable domain: DAMVIQNPRYQVTQFGKPVTLSCSQTLNHNVMYWYQQKSSQAPKLLFHYYDKDFNNEADTPDNFQSRRPNTSFCFLDIRSPGLGDTAMYLCATSRDRTGLNEQYFGPGTRLTVT.

This rearrangement joins TRBV6-5 to TRBJ1-2; perhaps TRBD1 as D (5 bases). Germline V gives CDR1 MNHEY, CDR2 SVGAGI. The V gene lost 10 bases and the J gene lost 4 bases, with 19 bases spanning the gap. There are 14 residues in the CDR3. The CDR3 DNA follows: TGTGCCACCAGGGCGATCAGGGAAGGCTATGGCTACACCTTC. Its protein is CATRAIREGYGYTF.

The V call is TRBV27, the J call TRBJ1-1; perhaps TRBD1 as D (5 bases). Germline V gives CDR1 MNHEY, CDR2 SMNVEV (reference sequence). The CDR3 covers 13 residues. V was pared by 5 bases and J by 3 bases, with 10 bases between. In nucleotides, the CDR3 is TGTGCCAGCAGTCTACAGGAGGACACTGAAGCTTTCTTT. Protein: CASSLQEDTEAFF.

The chain links TRBV19 to TRBJ1-5; 8 bases match TRBD1. Germline assignment: CDR1 LNHDA and CDR2 SQIVND (reference sequence). The CDR3 is 15 residues long. The junction had 4 bases not matched to a gene; V was cut back by 6 bases and J by 0 bases. The CDR3 sequence: CASSLDRGSNQPQHF. In DNA, the CDR3 is TGTGCCAGTAGCCTCGACAGGGGTAGCAATCAGCCCCAGCATTTT.

V and J are TRBV6-6 and TRBJ2-7, with D perhaps given as TRBD1 or TRBD2 (5 bases each). This CDR3 has 13 amino acids. V lost 5 bases and J lost 4, with 12 bases in between. CDR1 is MNHNY and CDR2 is SVGAGI in the germline V gene (reference sequence). The CDR3 DNA is TGTGCCAGCAGTACCGGGACCCAATACGAGCAGTACTTC. This translates into CASSTGTQYEQYF.

CDR3 residues: CAISDWTRQGGQTQYF. CDR3 coding DNA: TGTGCCATCAGTGACTGGACGAGACAGGGGGGACAGACCCAGTACTTC. This chain connects TRBV10-3 to TRBJ2-5, with TRBD1 matching 9 bases. Trimming took 3 bases from V and 6 from J; bases not matched to a gene: 11. This CDR3 contains 16 residues. Germline V gene data show CDR1 as ENHRY and CDR2 as SYGVKD.

This clone has only one observation. The rearrangement joins TRBV6-5 to TRBJ2-2; 9 positions agree with TRBD2. Unmatched junction bases numbered 7, after V lost 7 bases and J lost 4 bases. The length of the CDR3 is 15 residues. CDR1 is MNHEY, CDR2 SVGAGI, per germline. CDR3 nucleotides: TGTGCCAGCATCGGTTCAGCGGGAGGCACCGGGGAGCTGTTTTTT. Amino acid sequence: CASIGSAGGTGELFF.

This chain connects TRBV6-5 to TRBJ2-1; 10 bases are a match to TRBD2. CDR1 MNHEY and CDR2 SVGAGI come from the germline V gene. The CDR3 runs 14 residues. With V trimmed by 6 bases and J by 8 bases, 7 bases remained unmatched. This chain's CDR3 is CASRSSGSTDEQFF. CDR3 DNA: TGTGCCAGCAGATCTAGCGGGAGTACTGATGAGCAGTTCTTC.

There are a few counts of this clone. The gene calls are TRBV3-1 (or the pseudogene TRBV3-2) and TRBJ1-1; D is possibly TRBD1 (5 bases). Germline CDR1 is LGHDT and CDR2 is YNNKEL (reference sequence). The V and J ends lost 1 base and 3 bases respectively, with 9 bases between them. This CDR3 is 14 amino acids long. CDR3 DNA: TGTGCCAGCAGCCAAGGTGCAGGGTACACTGAAGCTTTCTTT. Residues: CASSQGAGYTEAFF.